The 8 T cell receptor beta chains reported below all come from one sample, sequenced in a study of T cell repertoires in cytomegalovirus infection. From the reads, TCRdb called clonotypes with MiXCR, one entry per CDR3 protein. The profile shows about 230,000 distinct CDR3 sequences, 20% to 25% of them singletons. The material sequenced was CD8+ T cells from PBMCs. These receptors were taken from a human donor in good health (CMV status not recorded). Some clones in this sample may be carry-over from other donors' samples.

The chain uses TRBV20-1 and TRBJ2-7; D remains ambiguous. CDR3 length: 13 amino acids. V was cut by 3 bases and J by 0 bases, with 9 bases left in between. Germline V gives CDR1 DFQATT, CDR2 SNEGSKA (reference sequence). The CDR3 DNA reads as TGCAGTGCTAGGGCAGGTGGCTCCTACGAGCAGTACTTC. Its translation is CSARAGGSYEQYF.

Only a few counts were recorded for this clonotype. V usage is TRBV20-1 and J usage is TRBJ2-7; D is possibly TRBD2 (5 bases). CDR1 DFQATT and CDR2 SNEGSKA come from the germline V gene (reference sequence). Trimming shortened V by 6 bases and J by 4 bases, and 25 bases separated the two germline ends. The CDR3 has 16 amino acids. For the CDR3, the DNA is TGCAGTGCGCTAGAGCCCCCCGGAACTAGGCTTTACGAGCAGTACTTC. Translating it yields CSALEPPGTRLYEQYF.

The chain combines TRBV27 with TRBJ2-1; 9 bases map to TRBD2. J gave up 4 bases and V 2 bases, and 6 bases lay outside the gene matches. The length of the CDR3 is 16 residues. The germline V gene encodes CDR1 MNHEY and CDR2 SMNVEV (reference sequence). CDR3 DNA: TGTGCCAGCAGTTTAGGCAGCGGGGGGAAGTACAATGAGCAGTTCTTC. Protein product: CASSLGSGGKYNEQFF.

At least ten counts were recorded for this clonotype. The chain links TRBV12-3 or TRBV12-4 to TRBJ2-1; no reliable D call. This CDR3 has 12 residues. V gave up 6 bases and J gave up 8 bases, with 11 bases separating them. The CDR3: CASSPVGHEQFF. CDR3 coding DNA: TGTGCCAGCAGCCCGGTTGGCCATGAGCAGTTCTTC.

This clonotype was detected only a few times. The chain combines TRBV28 with TRBJ1-3, with TRBD1 as a possible D gene (6 bases). The CDR3 extends over 18 amino acids. Looked up from germline, CDR1 is MDHEN and CDR2 is SYDVKM. V was shortened by 3 bases and J by 4 bases, with 22 bases between the two germline ends. The DNA of the CDR3 is TGTGCCAGCAGTTTTTTTCCATACGACAGGATTGAAGGAAACACCATATATTTT. As protein: CASSFFPYDRIEGNTIYF.

At least ten counts were recorded for this clonotype. The genes are TRBV7-2 and TRBJ2-1; unclear D gene. V was shortened by 5 bases and J by 8 bases, with 10 bases between the two germline ends. Looked up from germline, CDR1 is SGHTA and CDR2 is FQGNSA. The CDR3 is made up of 12 amino acids. The CDR3 DNA reads as TGTGCCAGCAGCATTGTAGTCGATGAGCAGTTCTTC. It is translated as CASSIVVDEQFF.

J is TRBJ2-2 and V is TRBV14; D is perhaps TRBD2 (5 bases). Germline V gives CDR1 SGHDN, CDR2 FVKESK. Between the trimmed V and J ends, which lost 0 bases and 3 bases, there was a span of 8 bases. This CDR3 is built from 15 residues. CDR3 sequence: CASSQDQDYTGELFF. CDR3 nucleotide sequence: TGTGCCAGCAGCCAAGATCAGGACTACACCGGGGAGCTGTTTTTT.

This clonotype was recorded many times. The rearrangement uses TRBV7-9 and TRBJ2-7; maybe TRBD1 (6 bases). Germline CDR1 reads SEHNR; CDR2 reads FQNEAQ (reference sequence). The V gene lost 5 bases and the J gene lost 1 base, with 9 bases spanning the gap. The CDR3 consists of 13 residues. The CDR3 protein is CASSPDRSYEQYF. The DNA for the CDR3 is TGTGCCAGCAGCCCGGACAGATCCTACGAGCAGTACTTC.